A single sample gave rise to the 8 T cell receptor beta chains below, sequenced in a study of cytomegalovirus exposure and HLA in healthy donors. PCR used 60 Vbeta primers and 13 Jbeta primers. The method was immunoSEQ multiplex PCR; TCRdb's version includes in-frame clones alone and lacks a portion of them. This sample's table reports about 110,000 clones. The sample taken for sequencing was PBMCs. These receptors were collected from a man aged 50 or older in good health and CMV-seronegative.

The chain combines TRBV27 with TRBJ2-5; TRBD2 might be the D (7 bases). Germline-derived CDR1 and CDR2 are MNHEY and SMNVEV (reference sequence). The CDR3 covers 14 residues. V gave up 4 bases and J gave up 5 bases, with 14 bases separating them. Here the CDR3 reads CASSYRVGGETQYF. The DNA of the CDR3 is TGTGCCAGCAGTTACAGGGTGGGGGGGGAGACCCAGTACTTC.

The J gene is TRBJ2-1, the V gene TRBV7-2; 8 bases line up with TRBD1. The CDR3 consists of 16 residues. Germline CDR1 reads SGHTA; CDR2 reads FQGNSA. The ends lost 4 bases at V and 1 base at J; junction bases unmatched: 6. The DNA for the CDR3 is TGTGCCAGCAGCTCCCCCAGACAGGGGTCCTACAATGAGCAGTTCTTC. This encodes CASSSPRQGSYNEQFF.

The rearrangement links TRBV11-2 to TRBJ2-7, with 9 bases identical to TRBD1. The CDR3 spans 15 residues. CDR1 SGHAT and CDR2 FQNNGV come from the germline V gene. V was pared by 0 bases and J by 2 bases, with 2 bases of the junction left unmatched. CDR3 region: CASSLETGGTYEQYF. The CDR3 coding sequence is TGTGCCAGCAGCTTAGAGACAGGGGGTACCTACGAGCAGTACTTC.

V gene TRBV18 combines with J gene TRBJ2-7; TRBD2 matches 10 bases. The CDR3 is made up of 17 amino acids. Germline CDR1 KGHSH, CDR2 LQKENI. V was clipped by 0 bases and J by 3 bases; unmatched bases: 8. CDR3 loop: CASSPPHTSGADYEQYF. Here the CDR3 DNA reads TGTGCCAGCTCACCACCCCATACTAGCGGGGCAGACTACGAGCAGTACTTC.

The V gene is TRBV7-2, the J gene TRBJ1-3; 7 bases align to TRBD1. Trimming at V came to 2 bases and at J to 4 bases, leaving 8 bases not matched to a gene. From germline, CDR1 is SGHTA and CDR2 FQGNSA. There are 16 residues in the CDR3. The CDR3 region has the DNA TGTGCCAGCAGCTTAAGTTTCAGGGGGGCGGGAAACACCATATATTTT. Encoded protein: CASSLSFRGAGNTIYF.

This sequence joins TRBV13 and TRBJ2-7; tentative D call: TRBD1 (6 bases). Germline lookup yields CDR1 PRHDT and CDR2 FYEKMQ (reference sequence). This CDR3 contains 14 residues. The germline V and J ends were trimmed by 5 bases and 6 bases, with 17 bases remaining between them. CDR3 in DNA: TGTGCCAGCAGCCTCAACGAGGGACACTCCGAGCAGTACTTC. Its translation: CASSLNEGHSEQYF.

V gene TRBV7-2 combines with J gene TRBJ2-1, with 12 nucleotides matching TRBD2. Germline V lookup: CDR1 SGHTA, CDR2 FQGNSA. Unmatched junction bases numbered 10, after V lost 3 bases and J lost 10 bases. This CDR3 comprises 16 residues. For the CDR3, the DNA is TGTGCCAGCAGCTTTGACTCTAGCGGGAGGGCCGGGGAGCAGTTCTTC. Encoded protein: CASSFDSSGRAGEQFF.

The rearrangement links TRBV13 to TRBJ2-7; TRBD1 matches at 8 bases. Germline values: CDR1 PRHDT, CDR2 FYEKMQ (reference sequence). Trimming removed 4 bases from V and 0 bases from J; junction bases left unmatched: 14. The CDR3 sequence is 18 residues long. CDR3 nucleotide sequence: TGTGCCAGCAGCTCAGGACAGGGTTCTTACCCTTCCTCCTACGAGCAGTACTTC. This translates into CASSSGQGSYPSSYEQYF.